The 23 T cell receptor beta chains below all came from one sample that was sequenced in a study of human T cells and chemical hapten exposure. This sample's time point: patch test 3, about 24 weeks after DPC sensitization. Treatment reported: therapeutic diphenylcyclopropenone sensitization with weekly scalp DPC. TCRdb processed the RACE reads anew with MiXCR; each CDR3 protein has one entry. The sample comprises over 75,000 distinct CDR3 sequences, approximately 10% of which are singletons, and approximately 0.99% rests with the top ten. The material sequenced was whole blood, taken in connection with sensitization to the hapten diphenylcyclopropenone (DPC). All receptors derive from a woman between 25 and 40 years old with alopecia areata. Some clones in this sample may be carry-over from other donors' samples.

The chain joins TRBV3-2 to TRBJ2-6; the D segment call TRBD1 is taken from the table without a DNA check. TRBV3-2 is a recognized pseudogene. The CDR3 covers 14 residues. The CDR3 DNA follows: TGTGCCAGCACCCGGGCCCCTGGGGCCAACGTCCTGACTTTC. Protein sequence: CASTRAPGANVLTF.

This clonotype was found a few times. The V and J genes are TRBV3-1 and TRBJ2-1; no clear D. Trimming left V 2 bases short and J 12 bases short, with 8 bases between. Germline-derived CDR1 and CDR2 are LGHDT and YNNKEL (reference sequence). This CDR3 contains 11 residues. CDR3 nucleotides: TGTGCCAGCAGCCAAAGTGCAAGGCAGTTCTTC. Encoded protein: CASSQSARQFF.

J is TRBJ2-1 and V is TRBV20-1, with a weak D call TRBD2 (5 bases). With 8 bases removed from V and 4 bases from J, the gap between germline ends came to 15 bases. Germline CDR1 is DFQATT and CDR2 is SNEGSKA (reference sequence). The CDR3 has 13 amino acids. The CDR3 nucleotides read TGCAGTCAAACGAGGGCCGAGTACAATGAGCAGTTCTTC. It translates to CSQTRAEYNEQFF.

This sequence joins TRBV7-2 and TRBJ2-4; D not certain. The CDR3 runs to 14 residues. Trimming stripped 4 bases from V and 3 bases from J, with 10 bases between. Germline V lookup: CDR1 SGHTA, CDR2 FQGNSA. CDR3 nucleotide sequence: TGTGCCAGCAGCTCCGCCACACTCAAAAACATTCAGTACTTC. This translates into CASSSATLKNIQYF.

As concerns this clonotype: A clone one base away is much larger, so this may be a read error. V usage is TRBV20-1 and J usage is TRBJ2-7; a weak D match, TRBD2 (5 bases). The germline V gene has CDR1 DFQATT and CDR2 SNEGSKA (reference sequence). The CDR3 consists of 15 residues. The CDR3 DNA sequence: TGCAGTACTAGAGCCCCTAGCTTGAATACCTACGAGCAGTACTTC. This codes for CSTRAPSLNTYEQYF.

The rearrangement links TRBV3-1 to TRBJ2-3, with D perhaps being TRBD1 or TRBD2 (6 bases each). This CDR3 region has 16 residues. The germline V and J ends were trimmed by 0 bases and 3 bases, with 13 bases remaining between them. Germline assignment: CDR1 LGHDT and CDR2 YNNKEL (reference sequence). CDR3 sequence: CASSQDFTGATDTQYF. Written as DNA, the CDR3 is TGTGCCAGCAGCCAAGATTTTACGGGGGCGACAGATACGCAGTATTTT.

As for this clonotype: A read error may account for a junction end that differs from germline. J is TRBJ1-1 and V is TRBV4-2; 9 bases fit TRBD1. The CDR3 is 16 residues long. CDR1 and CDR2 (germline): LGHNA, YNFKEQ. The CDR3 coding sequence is TGTGCCAGCAGCCAAGAAGAGGGACAGGGCAACAATGAAGCTTTCTTT. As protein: CASSQEEGQGNNEAFF.

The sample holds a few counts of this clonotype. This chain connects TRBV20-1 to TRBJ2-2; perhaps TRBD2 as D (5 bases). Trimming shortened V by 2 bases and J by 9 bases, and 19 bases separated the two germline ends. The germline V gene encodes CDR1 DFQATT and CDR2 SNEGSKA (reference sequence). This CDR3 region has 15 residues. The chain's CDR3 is CSARLPGSEARELFF. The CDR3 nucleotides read TGCAGTGCTAGATTGCCGGGGTCGGAGGCCAGGGAGCTGTTTTTT.

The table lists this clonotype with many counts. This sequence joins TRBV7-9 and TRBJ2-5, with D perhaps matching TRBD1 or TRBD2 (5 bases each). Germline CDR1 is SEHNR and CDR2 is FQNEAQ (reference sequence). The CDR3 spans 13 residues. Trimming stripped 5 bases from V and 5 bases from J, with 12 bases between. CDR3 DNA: TGTGCCAGCAGCCCAAGGGGACCGGAGACCCAGTACTTC. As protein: CASSPRGPETQYF.

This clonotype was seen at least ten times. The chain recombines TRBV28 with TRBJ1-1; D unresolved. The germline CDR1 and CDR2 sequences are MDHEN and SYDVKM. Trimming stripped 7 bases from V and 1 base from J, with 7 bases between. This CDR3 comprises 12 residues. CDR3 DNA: TGTGCCAGCAAGGAAGGGAACACTGAAGCTTTCTTT. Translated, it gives CASKEGNTEAFF.

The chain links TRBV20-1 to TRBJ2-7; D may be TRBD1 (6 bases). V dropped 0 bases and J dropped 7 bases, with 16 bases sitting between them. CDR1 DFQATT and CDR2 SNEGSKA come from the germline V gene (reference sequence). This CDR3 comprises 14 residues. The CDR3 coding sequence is TGCAGTGCTAGAGATGGTGTCCGAGGGGGTGAGCAGTACTTC. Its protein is CSARDGVRGGEQYF.

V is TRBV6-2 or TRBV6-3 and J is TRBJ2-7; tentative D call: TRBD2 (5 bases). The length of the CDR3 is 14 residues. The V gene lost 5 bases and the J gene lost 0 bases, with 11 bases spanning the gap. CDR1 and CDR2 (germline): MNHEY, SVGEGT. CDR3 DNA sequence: TGTGCCAGCAGTCCAGCGGAAACCTCCTACGAGCAGTACTTC. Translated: CASSPAETSYEQYF.

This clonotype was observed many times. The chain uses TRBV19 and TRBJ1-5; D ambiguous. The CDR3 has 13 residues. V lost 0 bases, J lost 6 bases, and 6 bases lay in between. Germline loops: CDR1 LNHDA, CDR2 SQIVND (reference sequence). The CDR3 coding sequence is TGTGCCAGTAGTATAGATCCCGGTCAGCCCCAGCATTTT. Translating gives CASSIDPGQPQHF.

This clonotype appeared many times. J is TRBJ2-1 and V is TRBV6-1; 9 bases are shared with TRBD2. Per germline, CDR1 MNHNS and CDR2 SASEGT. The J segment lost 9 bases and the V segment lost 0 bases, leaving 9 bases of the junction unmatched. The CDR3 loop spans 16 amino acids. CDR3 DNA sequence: TGTGCCAGCAGTGAAGCTGTGGCGGGGGGGCAAGGTGAGCAGTTCTTC. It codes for CASSEAVAGGQGEQFF.

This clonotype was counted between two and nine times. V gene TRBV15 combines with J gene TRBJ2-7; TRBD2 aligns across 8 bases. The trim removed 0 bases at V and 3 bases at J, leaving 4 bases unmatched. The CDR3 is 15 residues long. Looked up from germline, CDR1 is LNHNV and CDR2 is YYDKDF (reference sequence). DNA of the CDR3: TGTGCCACCAGCAGAGATCGGGGGGGCCTCTACGAGCAGTACGTC. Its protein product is CATSRDRGGLYEQYV.

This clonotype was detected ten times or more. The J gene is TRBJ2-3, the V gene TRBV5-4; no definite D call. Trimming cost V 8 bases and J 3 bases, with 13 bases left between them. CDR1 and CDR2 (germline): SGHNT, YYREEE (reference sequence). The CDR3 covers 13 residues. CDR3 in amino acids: CASHRVPTDTQYF. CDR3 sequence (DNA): TGTGCCAGTCACCGCGTTCCTACAGATACGCAGTATTTT.

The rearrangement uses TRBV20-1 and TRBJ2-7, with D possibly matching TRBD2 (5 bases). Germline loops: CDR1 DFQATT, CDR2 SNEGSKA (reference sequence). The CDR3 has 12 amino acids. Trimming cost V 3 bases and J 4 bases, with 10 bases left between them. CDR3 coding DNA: TGCAGTGCTAGCGGGAAAGTTTACGAGCAGTACTTC. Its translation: CSASGKVYEQYF.

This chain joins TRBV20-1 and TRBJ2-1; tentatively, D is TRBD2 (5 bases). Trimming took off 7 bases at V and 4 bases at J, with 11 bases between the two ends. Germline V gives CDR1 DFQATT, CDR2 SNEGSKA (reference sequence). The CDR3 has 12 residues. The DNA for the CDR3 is TGCAGTGGGCAGAGGGAATACAATGAGCAGTTCTTC. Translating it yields CSGQREYNEQFF.

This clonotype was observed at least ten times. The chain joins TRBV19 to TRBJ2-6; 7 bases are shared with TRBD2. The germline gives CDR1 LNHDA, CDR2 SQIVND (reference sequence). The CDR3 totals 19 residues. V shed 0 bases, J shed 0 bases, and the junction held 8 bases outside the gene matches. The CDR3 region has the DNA TGTGCCAGTAGTATAGATCCACTAGCGTTAAGCTCTGGGGCCAACGTCCTGACTTTC. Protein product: CASSIDPLALSSGANVLTF.

The CDR3 DNA reads TGTGCCAGCAGCGTAGGAACTGGGGAAGGGTACGAGCAGTACGTC. This translates into CASSVGTGEGYEQYV. The chain uses TRBV9 and TRBJ2-7; the D is unclear. Germline V lookup: CDR1 SGDLS, CDR2 YYNGEE. Trimming pared 0 bases from V and 4 bases from J, leaving 14 bases between. CDR3 length equals 15 residues.

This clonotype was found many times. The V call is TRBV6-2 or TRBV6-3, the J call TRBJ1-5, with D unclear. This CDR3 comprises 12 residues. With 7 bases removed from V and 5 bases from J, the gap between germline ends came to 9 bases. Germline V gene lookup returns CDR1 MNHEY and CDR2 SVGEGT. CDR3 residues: CASKGDDQPQHF. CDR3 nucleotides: TGTGCCAGCAAGGGAGACGATCAGCCCCAGCATTTT.

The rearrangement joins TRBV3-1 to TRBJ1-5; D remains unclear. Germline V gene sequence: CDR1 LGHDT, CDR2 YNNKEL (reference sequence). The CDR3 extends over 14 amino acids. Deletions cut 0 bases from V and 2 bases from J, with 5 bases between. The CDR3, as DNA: TGTGCCAGCAGCCAAGAGCCAGGCAATCAGCCCCAGCATTTT. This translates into CASSQEPGNQPQHF.

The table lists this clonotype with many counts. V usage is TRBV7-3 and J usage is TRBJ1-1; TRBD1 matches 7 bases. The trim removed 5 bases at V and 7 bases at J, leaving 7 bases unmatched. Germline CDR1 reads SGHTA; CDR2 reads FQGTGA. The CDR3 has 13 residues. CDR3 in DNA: TGTGCCAGCAGCGCGCCGGGACAGTATGAAGCTTTCTTT. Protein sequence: CASSAPGQYEAFF.